This T cell receptor (beta chain) stems from a study of human T cells and chemical hapten exposure (dated by TCRdb to the early 2020s). With respect to the entire study: For sensitization, 2% DPC in acetone was applied to an approximately 2 cm by approximately 2 cm area of upper inner arm skin. Patients additionally received weekly therapeutic DPC doses to the scalp throughout the approximately 25-week study period. Patch testing on the upper back used Finn chambers containing 0.01% DPC, with scoring done after 6 days according to International Contact Dermatitis Research Group standards. The mostly female patient cohort included alopecia areata with under or over 50% scalp involvement, alopecia totalis and alopecia universalis. Libraries were pooled for sequencing, and variation in per-sample TCR yields was attributed mainly to small differences in library volumes within the pool. This study followed changes in the peripheral blood TCR repertoire in vivo during primary and secondary sensitization of alopecia patients to the hapten diphenylcyclopropenone (DPC). Blood samples were taken from patients before sensitization (week 0) and then at 2, 6 and about 24 weeks after DPC sensitization. For TCR sequencing, blood came from 25 to 35 alopecia patients at anywhere from one to four time points (pre-sensitization, 2, 6 and 24 weeks).

The library was made by RACE. Sequencing took place on a NextSeq 500. During library preparation, unique molecular identifiers were attached to individual cDNA molecules so that TCRs could be counted quantitatively and reproducibly. From each blood RNA sample, both TCR alpha and TCR beta chains were sequenced. On the study's bioinformatics: A median of roughly 99,000 TCRs per sample was observed, with a range of roughly 20,000 to 700,000. V, J and CDR3 annotation of the TCR reads was performed with the Decombinator software suite. Every sample was subsampled to the same number of TCRs (28,000) for the PS versus PT1 abundance plots. TCRs were defined as expanded if absent before sensitization and observed at least eight times at the 2-week time point. The public sequencing data were trimmed at Q25 with fastp and processed into clonotypes with MiXCR by TCRdb, which kept only in-frame beta chains. Here each entry gathers all rows of one CDR3 protein and keeps the most common genes and DNA. TCRdb, not the original authors, processed these V and J calls. The sample includes about 360,000 distinct CDR3 sequences, with about 4.8% observed a single time. About 2.1% of the sample rests with the top ten.

Taken with the paper, the label for time point translates to: patch test 1, 2 weeks after DPC sensitization. Explained via the paper, the treatment or condition label denotes: therapeutic diphenylcyclopropenone sensitization with weekly scalp DPC. At every patch-test visit, the blood draw took place before the patch test was put on. Eligible patients were aged 18 to 70, diagnosed with alopecia, deemed suitable for DPC therapy, and excluded if pregnant. Total RNA was extracted from unfractionated whole blood collected in Tempus Blood RNA tubes. From cysteine to phenylalanine, the CDR3 is 17 amino acids long. Only CDR3 DNA is held: 51 bases, read in frame from base 1. CDR1 and CDR2, looked up from the germline V gene, are MNHEY and SVGEGT. Relative to germline, V is missing 0 bases and J is missing 5 bases, with 5 bases of the junction outside any gene match. As to this clonotype: Its antigen remains undetermined. No base quality information exists; no much larger clone differs at one position.

Findings and caveats that apply to the study as a whole: Significantly more large CDR3 similarity clusters were formed by expanded TCRs than by pre-sensitization or healthy control sets, consistent with antigen-driven responses. After repeated subsampling, changes were observed in the strength of the expansion versus patch-test correlation and in the threshold at which the correlation became significant. Because all patients had alopecia, a presumed autoimmune disease, the immune response of the patients might differ from that of healthy individuals. DPC sensitization did not change how many TCRs were above 1 in 1000 frequency, and no evidence was found of alterations in global repertoire structure. A positive correlation was found between the number of PT1 expanded TCRs and patch test score, with significance reached at thresholds 8, 16 and 32 but not 4.

This TCR derives from a woman aged 45 to 65 with alopecia areata. Some clones in this sample may be carry-over from other donors' samples. The material sequenced was whole blood, taken in connection with sensitization to the hapten diphenylcyclopropenone (DPC). The sequence joins TRBV6-2 or TRBV6-3 to TRBJ2-3; 13 nucleotides in the junction match TRBD2. The bases read TGTGCCAGCAGTTACTCCGGGACTAGCGGGGAAGAAGATACGCAGTATTTT. Translated, this gives CASSYSGTSGEEDTQYF.